This T cell receptor (beta chain) was observed in a study of response to subunit inactivated influenza vaccine. Study-wide points: Researchers suggested that each seasonal influenza vaccination recruits few new T cells.

TCRdb re-called the RT-PCR reads with MiXCR, one entry per CDR3 protein. The table lists more than 700,000 distinct CDR3 sequences, around 20% of them singletons, with more than 8.5% in the top ten. Of note for this clonotype: No antigen is known for it.

The V gene lost 6 bases and the J gene lost 9 bases, with 21 bases spanning the gap. This CDR3 contains 15 residues. The clonotype comes from a man aged 50 or older who received an inactivated influenza vaccine. The sample here was PBMCs from blood, taken 5 days after vaccination. This chain joins TRBV12-3 or TRBV12-4 and TRBJ2-1; maybe TRBD1 (9 bases). The CDR3 region is CASRPKQGAGGEQFF. The CDR3 DNA follows: TGTGCCAGCAGGCCAAAACAGGGGGCGGGGGGTGAGCAGTTCTTC.